A selection of T cell receptor beta chains follows, all from one sample in a study of shared clonotypes between healthy human individuals. Profiled with immunoSEQ multiplex PCR; TCRdb holds only in-frame clones, not every one. This sample has more than 500,000 clones, with roughly 95% found just once. Specimen: naive CD8+ T cells sorted from blood. Receptors were obtained from a woman in her twenties or thirties in good health. Both conserved end residues are part of each CDR3. The D gene is left open where the match is weak.

>TRBV4-2|TRBJ2-7|14|NA
TGTGCCAGCAGCCAAGATGCCCTGGAAGGTCGGCAGTACTTC
CASSQDALEGRQYF
>TRBV29-1|TRBJ1-4|13|NA
TGCAGCGCGCTGGACGGATTTAATGAAAAACTGTTTTTT
CSALDGFNEKLFF
>TRBV27|TRBJ1-2|14|NA
TGTGCCAGCAGCCCGGGGACCGCACCCTATGGCTACACCTTC
CASSPGTAPYGYTF
>TRBV7-2|TRBJ2-7|15|NA
TGTGCCAGCAGCTCCATTTCCGGGATTCCCTACGAGCAGTACTTC
CASSSISGIPYEQYF
>TRBV2|TRBJ2-3|18|NA
TGTGCCAGCAGTGAACGAGCCTTTGAGGGGCAGCAGACAGATACGCAGTATTTT
CASSERAFEGQQTDTQYF
>TRBV5-1|TRBJ2-4|13|NA
TGCGCCAGCAGAGATGGAGCCAAAAACATTCAGTACTTC
CASRDGAKNIQYF
>TRBV28|TRBJ2-2|16|TRBD2
TGTGCCAGCAGCCCCCTAGGGACTAGCGACACCGGGGAGCTGTTTTTT
CASSPLGTSDTGELFF
>TRBV6-1|TRBJ1-2|13|TRBD1
TGTGCCAGCAGCCTACAGGGGTACTATGGCTACACCTTC
CASSLQGYYGYTF
>TRBV5-6|TRBJ2-1|12|TRBD1
TGTGCCAGCAGCTCACAGGGGTATGAGCAGTTCTTC
CASSSQGYEQFF
>TRBV9|TRBJ2-2|22|NA
TGTGCCAGCAGCGTAGATTCACCTTCCTTTACTACTAGTGTAGGGGACACCGGGGAGCTGTTTTTT
CASSVDSPSFTTSVGDTGELFF
>TRBV28|TRBJ2-7|15|NA
TGTGCCAGCAGTTTATCCTACCTTTCCTCCTACGAGCAGTACTTC
CASSLSYLSSYEQYF
>TRBV28|TRBJ2-2|14|NA
TGTGCCAGCAGCCCCAGACAGAAGACCGGGGAGCTGTTTTTT
CASSPRQKTGELFF
>TRBV7-9|TRBJ2-5|16|TRBD2
TGTGCCAGCAGCGCAAGACTAGCGGGAGGGGTAGGGACCCAGTACTTC
CASSARLAGGVGTQYF
>TRBV19|TRBJ2-1|16|TRBD2
TGTGCCAGTAGTATAGACCGGGAGGGACCCTACAATGAGCAGTTCTTC
CASSIDREGPYNEQFF
>TRBV2|TRBJ2-7|15|TRBD2
TGTGCCGGATCCGGACGACTAGCGGGGAACTACGAGCAGTACTTC
CAGSGRLAGNYEQYF
>TRBV4-1|TRBJ2-5|15|TRBD2
TGCGCCAGCAGCCAAAGTCTAGCGGGAAAGGAGACCCAGTACTTC
CASSQSLAGKETQYF
>TRBV5-6|TRBJ2-5|15|TRBD1
TGTGCCAGCAGCTTCGAGACAGGGGGCGCGGAGACCCAGTACTTC
CASSFETGGAETQYF
>TRBV10-1|TRBJ2-1|14|NA
TGCGCCAGCAGTGAGGAGCGTGGGTCCAATGAGCAGTTCTTC
CASSEERGSNEQFF
>TRBV30|TRBJ1-2|11|NA
TGTGCCTGCGATACGGGCTATGGCTACACCTTC
CACDTGYGYTF
>TRBV16|TRBJ2-7|14|TRBD1
TGTGCCAGCAGCCAAGCGGACAGGTACTACGAGCAGTACTTC
CASSQADRYYEQYF
>TRBV6-1|TRBJ2-1|15|TRBD2
TGTGCCAGCAGTGACCTAGCGGGGGTTAATGATGAGCAGTTCTTC
CASSDLAGVNDEQFF
>TRBV2|TRBJ1-5|16|NA
TGTGCCAGCAGTGAACTGTCCAGGGAGATCGGTCAGCCCCAGCATTTT
CASSELSREIGQPQHF
>TRBV2|TRBJ2-7|14|NA
TGTGCCAGCAGTGAAGTCCCAGGGTCCCACGAGCAGTACTTC
CASSEVPGSHEQYF